This T cell receptor (beta chain) was recovered during a study of early T cells in non-severe SARS-CoV-2 infection. This clonotype has a count of ten or more. The CDR3 extends over 15 amino acids. Trimming took 6 bases from V and 4 from J, leaving 16 bases between them. Germline CDR1 reads MNHEY; CDR2 reads SVGAGI. Each CDR3 protein is one row after TCRdb ran MiXCR on the 5' RACE reads. The sample consists of 97,000 or so distinct CDR3 sequences, approximately 10% of them appearing once. The source material was whole blood, sampled at baseline. The source of this sequence is an adult who was a healthcare worker with PCR-confirmed SARS-CoV-2 infection or an uninfected control (not recorded which). V usage is TRBV6-5 and J usage is TRBJ1-5; maybe TRBD1 (5 bases). The CDR3 protein is CASSTTVGGNQPQHF. The CDR3 coding sequence is TGTGCCAGCAGCACCACCGTTGGGGGAAATCAGCCCCAGCATTTT.